This TCR beta chain was identified in a study of blood T cells in healthy people across ages (dated by TCRdb to the mid-2010s). For context, the study as a whole: In model experiments, template switching captured roughly one uniquely barcoded TCR beta cDNA molecule for every two T cells. The study measured age-related changes in TCR beta repertoire diversity using deep sequencing normalized with unique cDNA molecular identifiers. The donors were divided into four age groups: young (average around 16 years), middle-aged (around 37), aged (around 59) and long-lived (nearly 85). To avoid experimental bias, donors of different ages were randomly spread across the sequencing lanes. The study analyzed two additional independent replicas of 1 million unique cDNA reads from the same blood draw for two donors, one aged 18 to 30 and one aged 80 or older.

Donors were around 37 systemically healthy Caucasian individuals from Russia aged roughly 6 to 95 years. Approximately 9 milliliters of peripheral blood were collected from each donor into EDTA-treated Vacutainer tubes. Ficoll-Paque density-gradient centrifugation was used to isolate PBMCs, with at least 6.5 million per sample. Total RNA was extracted from PBMCs with Trizol reagent, with at least 6 micrograms obtained per sample. For every donor, flow cytometry on a PBMC aliquot measured the percentage of naive CD45RAhigh/CD27high T cells. A remark on this clonotype: Which antigen it targets is not known. Base-call qualities are not available, and no considerably larger clone is one nucleotide away.

Trimming takes 7 bases from V and 1 base from J, and the germline ends sit 8 bases apart. Taken from cysteine to phenylalanine, the CDR3 has 11 residues. Just CDR3 DNA is preserved here, 33 bases in frame from base 1. The CDR1 and CDR2 encoded by the germline V gene (reference sequence) are GTSNPN and SVGIG. What the authors observed across the whole study: Because donor CMV infection status was unknown, age-related changes in expanded clonotypes were potentially confounded. Compared with the aged group, the long-lived group had more naive CD4+ T cells, fewer expanded clones and increased TCR diversity, suggesting age selection. There was a strong correlation between observed TCR beta diversity and the percentage of naive T cells measured by flow cytometry. Conclusive comparison of naive and antigen-experienced compartments was prevented by the profiling of bulk unsorted PBMCs. Observed TCR beta diversity per million T cells fell roughly linearly with age, and a significant reduction was already apparent by age about 43. Total diversity estimates from one million sequenced T cells were considered lower bounds and underestimates.

Library generation was performed with 5' RACE. Sequenced using an Illumina HiSeq 2500. A second PCR of roughly 7 to 11 cycles was performed with a sample-barcoded 5' primer and a J-beta primer mix. Each TCR beta cDNA molecule received a unique molecular identifier from a template-switch 5' adaptor carrying 12 random nucleotides. Each sample yielded at least 3 million CDR3-containing paired-end reads. All of the RNA was converted into first-strand cDNA using the Mint cDNA synthesis kit, with a TRBC-specific oligonucleotide serving as the primer. Following uracil-DNA glycosylase treatment, a first 18-cycle PCR with universal primers M1SS and BC2_uni_R was performed on all cDNA. As for the authors' bioinformatics: For normalization, 1 million high-quality reads were randomly selected from each sample, with every read carrying a distinct molecular identifier. Instead of being binned into consensus sequences, reads that shared molecular identifiers were thrown out. CDR3 identification, clonotype clustering and error correction used MiTCR with a Q25 quality threshold and the strictest error-elimination algorithm. A nonparametric unseen species model using Euler transformation provided a lower-bound estimate of total TCR beta diversity. Using fastp at Q25 and MiXCR, TCRdb reprocessed the public reads and kept productive beta chains. Every CDR3 protein is listed once, alongside the most common genes and DNA of its rows. The V and J calls were not made by the authors but by TCRdb's processing. This sample is represented by hundreds of thousands of distinct CDR3 sequences; roughly 60% of them were singletons. Around 20% of the sample comes from the top ten.

Specimen: blood. This clonotype originated in a man aged 25-40 years in good health. In this chain, TRBV30 is recombined with TRBJ2-7; the D gene remains uncertain. In nucleotides, the sequence is TGTGCCTACCTAGAATCCTACGAGCAGTACTTC. This encodes CAYLESYEQYF.